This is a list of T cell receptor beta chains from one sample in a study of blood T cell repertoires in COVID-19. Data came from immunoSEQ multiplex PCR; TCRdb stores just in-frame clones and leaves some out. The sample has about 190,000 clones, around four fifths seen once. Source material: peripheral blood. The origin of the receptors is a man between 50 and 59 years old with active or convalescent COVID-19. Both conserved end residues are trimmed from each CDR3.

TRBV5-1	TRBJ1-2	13	ASSLPSTGGRGYT
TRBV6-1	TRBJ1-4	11	ASSEVGGEKLF
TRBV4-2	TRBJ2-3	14	ASSQEWREYADTQY
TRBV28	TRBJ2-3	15	ASSFPRLAGSTDTQY
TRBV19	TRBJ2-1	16	GPEKREGPFDAHSEQF
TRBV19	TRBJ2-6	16	ASSSPSGGLSGANVLT
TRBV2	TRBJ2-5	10	ASSDRLETQY
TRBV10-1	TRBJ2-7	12	ASSESHRSYEQY
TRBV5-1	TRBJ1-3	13	ASSNGRPSGNTIY
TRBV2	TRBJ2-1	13	ASSGGGGAVNEQF
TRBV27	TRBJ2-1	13	ASSLGTSGSNEQF
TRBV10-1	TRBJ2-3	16	ASSWDWGRVATTDTQY
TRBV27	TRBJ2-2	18	ASSLFAGTSGRDNTGELF
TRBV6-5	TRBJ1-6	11	ASTDSYNSPLH
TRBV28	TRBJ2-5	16	ASSMGALAGSGRETQY
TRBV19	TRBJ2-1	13	ASRPEERGGREQF
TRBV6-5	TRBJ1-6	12	ASSLQGGNSPLH
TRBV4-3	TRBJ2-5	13	ASSQTAGAQETQY
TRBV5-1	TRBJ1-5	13	ASSLESGGGEPQH
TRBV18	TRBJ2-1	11	ASSPNRRGEQF
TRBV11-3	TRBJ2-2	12	ASSLHGNTGELF
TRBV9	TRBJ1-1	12	ASSVVSGTGTAF
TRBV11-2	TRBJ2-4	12	ASSLRGAKNIQY
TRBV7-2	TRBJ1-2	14	ASSLEGRGRNYGYT
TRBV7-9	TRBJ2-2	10	ASSRQAGELF
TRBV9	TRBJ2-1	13	ASSVGLESHNEQF
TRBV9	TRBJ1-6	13	ASSDRTGSASPLH
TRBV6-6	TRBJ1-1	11	ASSYLRETEAF